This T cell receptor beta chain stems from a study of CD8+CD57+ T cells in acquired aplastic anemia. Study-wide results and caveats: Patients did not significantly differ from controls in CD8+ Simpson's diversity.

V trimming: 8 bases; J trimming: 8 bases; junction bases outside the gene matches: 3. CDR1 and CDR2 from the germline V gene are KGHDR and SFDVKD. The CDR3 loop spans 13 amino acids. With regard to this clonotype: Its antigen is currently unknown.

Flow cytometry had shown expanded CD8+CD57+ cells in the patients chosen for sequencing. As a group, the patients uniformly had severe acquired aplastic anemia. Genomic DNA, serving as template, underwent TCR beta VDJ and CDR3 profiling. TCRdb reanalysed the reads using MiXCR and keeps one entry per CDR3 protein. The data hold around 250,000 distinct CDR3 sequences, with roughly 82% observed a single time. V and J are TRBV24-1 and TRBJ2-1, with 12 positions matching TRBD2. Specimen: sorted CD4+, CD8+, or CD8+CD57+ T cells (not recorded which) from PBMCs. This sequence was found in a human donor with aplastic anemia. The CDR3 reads CATTSGGDDEQFF. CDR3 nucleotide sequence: TGTGCCACCACTAGCGGGGGGGACGATGAGCAGTTCTTC.